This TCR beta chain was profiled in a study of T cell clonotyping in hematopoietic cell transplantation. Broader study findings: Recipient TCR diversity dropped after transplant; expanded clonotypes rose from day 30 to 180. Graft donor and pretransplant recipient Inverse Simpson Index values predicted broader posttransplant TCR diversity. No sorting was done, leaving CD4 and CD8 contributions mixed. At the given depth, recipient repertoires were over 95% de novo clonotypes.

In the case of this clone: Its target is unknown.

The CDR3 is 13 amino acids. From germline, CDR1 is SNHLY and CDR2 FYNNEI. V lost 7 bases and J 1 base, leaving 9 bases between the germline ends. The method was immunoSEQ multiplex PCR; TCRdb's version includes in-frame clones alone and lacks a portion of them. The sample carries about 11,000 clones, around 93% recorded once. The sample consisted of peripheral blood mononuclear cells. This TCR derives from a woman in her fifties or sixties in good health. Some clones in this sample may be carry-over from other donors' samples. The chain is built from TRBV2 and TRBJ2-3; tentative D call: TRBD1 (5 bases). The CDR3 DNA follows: TGTGCCAGCACTTACAGGCGCACAGATACGCAGTATTTT. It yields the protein CASTYRRTDTQYF.